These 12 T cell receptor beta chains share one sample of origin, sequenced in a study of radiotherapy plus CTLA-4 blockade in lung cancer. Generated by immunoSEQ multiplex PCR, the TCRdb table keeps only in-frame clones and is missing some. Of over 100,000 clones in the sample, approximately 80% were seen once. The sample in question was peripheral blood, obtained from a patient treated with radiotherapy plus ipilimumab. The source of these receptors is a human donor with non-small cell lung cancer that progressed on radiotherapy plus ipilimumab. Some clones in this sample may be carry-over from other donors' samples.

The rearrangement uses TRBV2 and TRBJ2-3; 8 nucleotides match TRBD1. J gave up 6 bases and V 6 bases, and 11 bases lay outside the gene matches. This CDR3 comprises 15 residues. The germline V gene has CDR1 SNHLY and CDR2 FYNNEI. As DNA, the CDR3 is TGTGCCAGCAGCGCACGACAGGGGACATGGGATACGCAGTATTTT. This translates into CASSARQGTWDTQYF. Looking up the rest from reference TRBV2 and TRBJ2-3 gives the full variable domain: EPEVTQTPSHQVTQMGQEVILRCVPISNHLYFYWYRQILGQKVEFLVSFYNNEISEKSEIFDDQFSVERPDGSNFTLKIRSTKLEDSAMYFCASSARQGTWDTQYFGPGTRLTVL.

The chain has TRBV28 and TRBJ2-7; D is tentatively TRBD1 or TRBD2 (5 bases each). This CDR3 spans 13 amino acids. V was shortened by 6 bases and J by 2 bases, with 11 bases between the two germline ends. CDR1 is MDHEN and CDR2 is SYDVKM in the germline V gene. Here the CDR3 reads CASRWMGAYEQYF. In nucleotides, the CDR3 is TGTGCCAGCAGATGGATGGGGGCCTACGAGCAGTACTTC.

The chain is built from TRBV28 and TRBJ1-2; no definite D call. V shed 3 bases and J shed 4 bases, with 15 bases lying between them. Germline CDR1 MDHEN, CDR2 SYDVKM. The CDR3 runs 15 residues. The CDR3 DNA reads TGTGCCAGCAGTTTTTTCAACGGAGCCTCCTATGGCTACACCTTC. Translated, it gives CASSFFNGASYGYTF.

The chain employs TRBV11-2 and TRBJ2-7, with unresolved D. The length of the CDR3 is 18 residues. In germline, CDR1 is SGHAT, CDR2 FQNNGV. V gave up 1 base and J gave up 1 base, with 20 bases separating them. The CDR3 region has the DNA TGTGCCAGCAGCTTAGGACCCCCATCACCCTTGGGGTCCTACGAGCAGTACTTC. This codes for CASSLGPPSPLGSYEQYF.

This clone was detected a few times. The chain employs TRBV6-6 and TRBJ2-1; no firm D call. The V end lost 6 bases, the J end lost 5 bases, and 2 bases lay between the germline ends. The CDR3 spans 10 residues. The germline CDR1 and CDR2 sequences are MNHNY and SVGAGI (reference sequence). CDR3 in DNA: TGTGCCAGCAGGGACAATGAGCAGTTCTTC. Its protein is CASRDNEQFF.

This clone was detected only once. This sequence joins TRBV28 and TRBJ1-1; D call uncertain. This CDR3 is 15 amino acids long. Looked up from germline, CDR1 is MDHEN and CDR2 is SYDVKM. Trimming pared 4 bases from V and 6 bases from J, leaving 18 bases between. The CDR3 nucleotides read TGTGCCAGCAGTTCCCCGGGGAGGGAGGGTTCTGAAGCTTTCTTT. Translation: CASSSPGREGSEAFF.

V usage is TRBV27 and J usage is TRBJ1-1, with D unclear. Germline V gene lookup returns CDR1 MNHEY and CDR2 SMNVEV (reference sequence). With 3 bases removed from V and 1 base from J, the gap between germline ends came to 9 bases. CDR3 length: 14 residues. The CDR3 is CASSFSPENTEAFF. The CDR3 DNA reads TGTGCCAGCAGTTTTTCGCCGGAGAACACTGAAGCTTTCTTT.

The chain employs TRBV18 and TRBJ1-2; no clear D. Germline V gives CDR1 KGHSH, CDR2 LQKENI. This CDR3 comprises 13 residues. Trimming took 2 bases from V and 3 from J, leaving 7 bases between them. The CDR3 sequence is CASSPGQDYGYTF. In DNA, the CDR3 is TGTGCCAGCTCACCAGGGCAGGACTATGGCTACACCTTC.

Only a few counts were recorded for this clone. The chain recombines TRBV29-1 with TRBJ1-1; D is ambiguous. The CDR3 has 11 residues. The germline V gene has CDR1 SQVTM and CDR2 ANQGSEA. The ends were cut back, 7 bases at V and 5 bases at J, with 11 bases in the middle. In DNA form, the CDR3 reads TGCAGCGCCGGATCAGGAACTGAAGCTTTCTTT. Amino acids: CSAGSGTEAFF.

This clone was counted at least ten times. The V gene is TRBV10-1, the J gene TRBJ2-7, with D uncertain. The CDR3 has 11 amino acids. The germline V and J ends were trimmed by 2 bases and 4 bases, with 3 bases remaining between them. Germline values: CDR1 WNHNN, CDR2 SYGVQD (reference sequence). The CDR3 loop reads CASSEGYEQYF. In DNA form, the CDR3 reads TGCGCCAGCAGTGAGGGGTACGAGCAGTACTTC.

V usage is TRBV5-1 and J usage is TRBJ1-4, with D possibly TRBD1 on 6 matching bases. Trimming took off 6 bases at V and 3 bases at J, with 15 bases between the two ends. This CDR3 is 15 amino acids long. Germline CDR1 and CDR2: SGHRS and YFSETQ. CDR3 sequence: CASTVQGVANEKLFF. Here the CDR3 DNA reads TGCGCCAGCACCGTACAGGGAGTAGCTAATGAAAAACTGTTTTTT.

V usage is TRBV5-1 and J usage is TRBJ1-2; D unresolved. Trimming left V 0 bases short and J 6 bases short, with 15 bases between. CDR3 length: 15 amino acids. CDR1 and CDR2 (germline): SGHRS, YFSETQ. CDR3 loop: CASSLVGQIFNGYTF. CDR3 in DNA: TGCGCCAGCAGCTTGGTCGGGCAGATCTTCAATGGCTACACCTTC.